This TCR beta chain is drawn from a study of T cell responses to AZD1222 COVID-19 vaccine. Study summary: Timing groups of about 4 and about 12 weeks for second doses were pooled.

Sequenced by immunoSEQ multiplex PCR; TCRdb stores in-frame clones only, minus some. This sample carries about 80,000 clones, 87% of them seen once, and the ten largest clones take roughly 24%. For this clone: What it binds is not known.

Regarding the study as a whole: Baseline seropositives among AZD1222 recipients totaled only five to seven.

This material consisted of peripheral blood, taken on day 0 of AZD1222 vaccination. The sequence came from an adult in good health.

The CDR3 DNA is TGTGCCAGCAGCTTAGTCGGCGGGAGCACAGATACGCAGTATTTT. It is translated as CASSLVGGSTDTQYF. The rearrangement links TRBV7-7 to TRBJ2-3, with a possible D match to TRBD2 (5 bases). V was shortened by 1 base and J by 0 bases, with 8 bases between the two germline ends. The CDR3 spans 15 residues. The V gene's germline CDR1 is SSHAT and CDR2 FNYEAQ (reference sequence).